The sequence of this T cell receptor (beta chain) was determined in a study of T-cell reconstitution after alpha-beta-depleted transplantation in children. CDR3 length: 20 residues. Germline CDR1 and CDR2: SGHAT and FQNNGV. After removal of 8 bases from V and 4 bases from J, the junction contained 17 bases not matched to a gene. Researchers prepared the TCRbeta library using unique molecular identifiers, the study reports. In TCRdb, the PCR reads were re-called with MiXCR into one record per CDR3 protein. The sample yields more than 450,000 distinct CDR3 sequences, approximately 16% seen once. The chain couples TRBV11-2 to TRBJ2-1; 16 bases agree with TRBD2. The receptor's source is a human donor who donated a stem cell graft to a child with acute lymphoblastic leukemia. Sequenced material: PBMCs from the stem cell graft donor, taken from the stem cell graft. As DNA, the CDR3 is TGTGCCAGCGGCCCGGCCAGGGGACTAGCGGGAGGGCCTAGGTACAATGAGCAGTTCTTC. It codes for CASGPARGLAGGPRYNEQFF.